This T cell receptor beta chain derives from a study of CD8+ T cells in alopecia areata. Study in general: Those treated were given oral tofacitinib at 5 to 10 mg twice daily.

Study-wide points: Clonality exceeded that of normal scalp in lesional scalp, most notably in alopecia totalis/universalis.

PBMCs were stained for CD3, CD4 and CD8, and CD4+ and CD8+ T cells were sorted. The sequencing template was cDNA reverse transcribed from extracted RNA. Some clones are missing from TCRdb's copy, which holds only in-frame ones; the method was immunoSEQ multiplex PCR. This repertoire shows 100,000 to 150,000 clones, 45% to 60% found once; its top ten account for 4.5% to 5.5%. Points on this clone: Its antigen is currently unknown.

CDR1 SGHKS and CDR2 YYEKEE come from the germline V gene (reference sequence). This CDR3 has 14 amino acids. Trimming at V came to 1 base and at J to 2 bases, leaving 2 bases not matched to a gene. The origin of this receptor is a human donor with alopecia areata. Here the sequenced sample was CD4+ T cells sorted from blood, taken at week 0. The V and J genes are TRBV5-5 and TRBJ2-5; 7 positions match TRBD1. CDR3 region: CASSLSRGQETQYF. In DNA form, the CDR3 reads TGTGCCAGCAGCTTGAGCAGGGGGCAAGAGACCCAGTACTTC.